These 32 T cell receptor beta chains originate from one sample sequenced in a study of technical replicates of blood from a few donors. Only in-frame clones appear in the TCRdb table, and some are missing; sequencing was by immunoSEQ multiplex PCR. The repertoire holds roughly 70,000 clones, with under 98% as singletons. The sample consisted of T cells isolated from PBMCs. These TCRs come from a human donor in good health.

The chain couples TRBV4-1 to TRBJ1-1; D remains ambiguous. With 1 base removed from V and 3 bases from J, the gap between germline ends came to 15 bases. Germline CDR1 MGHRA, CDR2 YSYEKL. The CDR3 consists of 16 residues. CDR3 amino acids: CASSQGAGRLDTEAFF. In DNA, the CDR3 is TGCGCCAGCAGCCAAGGCGCGGGGAGGTTGGACACTGAAGCTTTCTTT.

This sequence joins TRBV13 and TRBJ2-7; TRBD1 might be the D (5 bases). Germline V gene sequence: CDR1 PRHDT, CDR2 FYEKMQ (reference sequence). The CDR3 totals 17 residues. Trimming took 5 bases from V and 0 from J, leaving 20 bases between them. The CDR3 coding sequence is TGTGCCAGCAGCCATACCGAGGCAGGGCTCTCCTCCTACGAGCAGTACTTC. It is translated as CASSHTEAGLSSYEQYF.

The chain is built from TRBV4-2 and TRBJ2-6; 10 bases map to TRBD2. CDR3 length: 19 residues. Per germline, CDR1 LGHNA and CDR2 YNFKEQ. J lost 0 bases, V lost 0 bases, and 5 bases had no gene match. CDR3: CASSQDPSSGSSGANVLTF. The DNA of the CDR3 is TGTGCCAGCAGCCAAGACCCGTCTAGCGGGAGCTCTGGGGCCAACGTCCTGACTTTC.

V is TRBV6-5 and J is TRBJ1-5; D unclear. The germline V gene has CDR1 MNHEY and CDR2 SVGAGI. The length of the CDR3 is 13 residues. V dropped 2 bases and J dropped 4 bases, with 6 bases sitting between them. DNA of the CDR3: TGTGCCAGCAGTTACGCGGGTAATCAGCCCCAGCATTTT. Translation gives CASSYAGNQPQHF.

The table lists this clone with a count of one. The CDR3 spells CASSVQTGPGELFF. The CDR3 bases are TGTGCCAGCAGCGTGCAGACAGGCCCCGGGGAGCTGTTTTTT. The rearrangement joins TRBV9 to TRBJ2-2, with D tentatively TRBD1 (6 bases). Germline V gene lookup returns CDR1 SGDLS and CDR2 YYNGEE. Trimming left V 2 bases short and J 6 bases short, with 11 bases between. The CDR3 has 14 residues.

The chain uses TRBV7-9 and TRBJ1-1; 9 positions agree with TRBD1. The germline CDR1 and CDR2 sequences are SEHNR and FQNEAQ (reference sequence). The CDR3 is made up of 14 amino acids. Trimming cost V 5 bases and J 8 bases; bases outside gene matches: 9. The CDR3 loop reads CASSPGTGRVEAFF. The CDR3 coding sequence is TGTGCCAGCAGCCCCGGGACAGGGCGCGTAGAAGCTTTCTTT.

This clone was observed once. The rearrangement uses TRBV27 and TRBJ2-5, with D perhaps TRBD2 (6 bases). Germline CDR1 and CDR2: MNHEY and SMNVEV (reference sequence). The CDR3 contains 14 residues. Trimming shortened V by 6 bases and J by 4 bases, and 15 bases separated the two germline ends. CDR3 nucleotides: TGTGCCAGCAGAGGAGGTTGGGGGGTAGAGACCCAGTACTTC. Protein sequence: CASRGGWGVETQYF.

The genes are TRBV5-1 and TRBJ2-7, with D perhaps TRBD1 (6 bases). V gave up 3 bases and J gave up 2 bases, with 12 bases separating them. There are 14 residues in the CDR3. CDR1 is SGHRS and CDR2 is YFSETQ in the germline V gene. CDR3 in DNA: TGCGCCAGCAGCTATACGACAGGCCCCTACGAGCAGTACTTC. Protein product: CASSYTTGPYEQYF.

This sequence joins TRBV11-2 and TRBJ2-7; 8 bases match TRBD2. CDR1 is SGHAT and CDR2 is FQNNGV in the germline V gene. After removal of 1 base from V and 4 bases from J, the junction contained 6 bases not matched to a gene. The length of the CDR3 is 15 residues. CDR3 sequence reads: CASSLGTSLSYEQYF. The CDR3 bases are TGTGCCAGCAGCTTAGGGACTAGCTTATCGTACGAGCAGTACTTC.

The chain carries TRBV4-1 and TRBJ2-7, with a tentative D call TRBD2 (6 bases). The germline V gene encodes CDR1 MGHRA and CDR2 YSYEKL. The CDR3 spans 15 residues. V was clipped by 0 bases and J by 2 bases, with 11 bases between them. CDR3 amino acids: CASSQDNGGPYEQYF. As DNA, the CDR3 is TGCGCCAGCAGCCAAGATAACGGGGGACCCTACGAGCAGTACTTC.

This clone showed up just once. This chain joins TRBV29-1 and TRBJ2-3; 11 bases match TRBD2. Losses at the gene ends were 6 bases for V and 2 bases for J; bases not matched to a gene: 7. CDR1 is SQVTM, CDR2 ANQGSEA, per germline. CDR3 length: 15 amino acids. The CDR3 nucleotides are TGCAGCGTCTGGGGGACTAGCGGTAACACAGATACGCAGTATTTT. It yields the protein CSVWGTSGNTDTQYF.

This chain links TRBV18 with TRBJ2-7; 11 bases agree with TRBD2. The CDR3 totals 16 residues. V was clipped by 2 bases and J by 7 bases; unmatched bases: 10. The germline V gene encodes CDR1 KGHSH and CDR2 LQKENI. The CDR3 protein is CASSPVGLAAPGEQYF. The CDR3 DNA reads TGTGCCAGCTCACCAGTGGGACTAGCGGCTCCGGGGGAGCAGTACTTC.

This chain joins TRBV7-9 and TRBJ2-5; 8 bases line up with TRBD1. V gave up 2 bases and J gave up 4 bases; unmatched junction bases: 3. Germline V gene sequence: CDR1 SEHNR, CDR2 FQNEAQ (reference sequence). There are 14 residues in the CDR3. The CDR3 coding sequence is TGTGCCAGCAGCTTACGCAGGGGGCGAGAGACCCAGTACTTC. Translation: CASSLRRGRETQYF.

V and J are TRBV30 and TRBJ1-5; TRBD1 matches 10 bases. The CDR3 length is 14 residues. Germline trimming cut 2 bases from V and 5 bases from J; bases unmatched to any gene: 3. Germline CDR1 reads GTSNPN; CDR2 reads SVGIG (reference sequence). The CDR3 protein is CAWSNGQGDQPQHF. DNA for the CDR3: TGTGCCTGGAGTAACGGACAGGGGGATCAGCCCCAGCATTTT.

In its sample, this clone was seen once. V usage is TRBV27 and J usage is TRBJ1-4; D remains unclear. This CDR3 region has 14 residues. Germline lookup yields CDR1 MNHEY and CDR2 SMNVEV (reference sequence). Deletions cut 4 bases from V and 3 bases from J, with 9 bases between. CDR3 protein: CASSSGRPNEKLFF. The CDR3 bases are TGTGCCAGCAGTTCCGGGAGACCTAATGAAAAACTGTTTTTT.

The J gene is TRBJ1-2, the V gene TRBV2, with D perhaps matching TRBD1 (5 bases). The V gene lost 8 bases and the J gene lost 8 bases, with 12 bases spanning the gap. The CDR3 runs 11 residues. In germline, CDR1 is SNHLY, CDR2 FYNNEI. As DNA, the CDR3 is TGTGCCAGCCTGGCGGGGGACGGCTACACCTTC. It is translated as CASLAGDGYTF.

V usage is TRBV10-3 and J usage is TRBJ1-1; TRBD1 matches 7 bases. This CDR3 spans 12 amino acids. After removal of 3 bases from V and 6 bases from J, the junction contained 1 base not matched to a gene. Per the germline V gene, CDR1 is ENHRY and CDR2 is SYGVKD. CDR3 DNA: TGTGCCATCAGTGAAGGGACAGCTGAAGCTTTCTTT. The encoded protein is CAISEGTAEAFF.

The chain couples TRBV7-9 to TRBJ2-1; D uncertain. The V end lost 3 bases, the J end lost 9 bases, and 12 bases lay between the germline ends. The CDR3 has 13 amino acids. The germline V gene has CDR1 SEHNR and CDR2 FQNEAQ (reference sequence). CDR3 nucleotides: TGTGCCAGCAGCTTTAATAGTTTACGTGAGCAGTTCTTC. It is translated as CASSFNSLREQFF.

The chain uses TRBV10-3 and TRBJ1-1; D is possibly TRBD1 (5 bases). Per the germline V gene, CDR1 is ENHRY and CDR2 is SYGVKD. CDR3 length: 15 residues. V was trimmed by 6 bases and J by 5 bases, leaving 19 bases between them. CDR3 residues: CAISQDQGMWTEAFF. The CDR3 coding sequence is TGTGCCATCAGCCAAGATCAGGGAATGTGGACTGAAGCTTTCTTT.

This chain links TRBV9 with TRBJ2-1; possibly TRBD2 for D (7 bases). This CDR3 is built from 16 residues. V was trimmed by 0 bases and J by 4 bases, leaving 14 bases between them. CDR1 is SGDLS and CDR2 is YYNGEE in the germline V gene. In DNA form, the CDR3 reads TGTGCCAGCAGCGTAGAAGGGGGGGTTAGTTACAATGAGCAGTTCTTC. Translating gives CASSVEGGVSYNEQFF.

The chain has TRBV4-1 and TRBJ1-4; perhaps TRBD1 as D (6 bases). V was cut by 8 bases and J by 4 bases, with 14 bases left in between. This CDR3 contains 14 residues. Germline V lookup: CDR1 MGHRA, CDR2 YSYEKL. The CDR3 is CASRLGASNEKLFF. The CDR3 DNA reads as TGCGCCAGCCGTTTGGGGGCAAGTAATGAAAAACTGTTTTTT.

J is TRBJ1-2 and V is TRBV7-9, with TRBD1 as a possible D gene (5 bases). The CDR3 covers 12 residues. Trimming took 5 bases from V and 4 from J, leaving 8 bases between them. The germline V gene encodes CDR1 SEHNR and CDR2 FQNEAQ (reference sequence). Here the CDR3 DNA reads TGTGCCAGCAGCCAGGGTATCTATGGCTACACCTTC. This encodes CASSQGIYGYTF. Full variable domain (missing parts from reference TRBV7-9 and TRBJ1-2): DTGVSQNPRHKITKRGQNVTFRCDPISEHNRLYWYRQTLGQGPEFLTYFQNEAQLEKSRLLSDRFSAERPKGSFSTLEIQRTEQGDSAMYLCASSQGIYGYTFGSGTRLTVV.

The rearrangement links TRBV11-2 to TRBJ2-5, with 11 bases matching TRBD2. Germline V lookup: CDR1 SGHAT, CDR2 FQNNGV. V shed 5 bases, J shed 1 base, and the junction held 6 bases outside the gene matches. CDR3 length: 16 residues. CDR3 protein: CASSPRTSGFQETQYF. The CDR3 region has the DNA TGTGCCAGCAGCCCCCGGACTAGCGGGTTCCAAGAGACCCAGTACTTC.

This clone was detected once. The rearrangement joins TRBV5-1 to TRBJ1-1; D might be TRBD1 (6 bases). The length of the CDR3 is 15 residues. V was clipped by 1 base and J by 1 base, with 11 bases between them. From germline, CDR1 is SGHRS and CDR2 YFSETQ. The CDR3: CASSLWGGANTEAFF. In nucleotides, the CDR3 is TGCGCCAGCAGCTTGTGGGGGGGGGCGAACACTGAAGCTTTCTTT. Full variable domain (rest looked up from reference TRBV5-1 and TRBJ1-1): KAGVTQTPRYLIKTRGQQVTLSCSPISGHRSVSWYQQTPGQGLQFLFEYFSETQRNKGNFPGRFSGRQFSNSRSEMNVSTLELGDSALYLCASSLWGGANTEAFFGQGTRLTVV.

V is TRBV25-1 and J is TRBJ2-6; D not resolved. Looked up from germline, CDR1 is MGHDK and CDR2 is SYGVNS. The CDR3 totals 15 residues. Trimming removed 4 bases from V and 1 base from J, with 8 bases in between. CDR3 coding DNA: TGTGCCAGCAGTGTGGCAGGTTCTGGGGCCAACGTCCTGACTTTC. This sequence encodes CASSVAGSGANVLTF.

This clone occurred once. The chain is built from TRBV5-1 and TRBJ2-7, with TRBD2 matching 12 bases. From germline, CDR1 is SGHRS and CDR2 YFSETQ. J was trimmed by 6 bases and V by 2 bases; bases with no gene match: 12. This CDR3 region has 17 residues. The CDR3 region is CASSLVPRTSGKAEQYF. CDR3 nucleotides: TGCGCCAGCAGCTTAGTCCCTCGGACTAGCGGGAAAGCCGAGCAGTACTTC.

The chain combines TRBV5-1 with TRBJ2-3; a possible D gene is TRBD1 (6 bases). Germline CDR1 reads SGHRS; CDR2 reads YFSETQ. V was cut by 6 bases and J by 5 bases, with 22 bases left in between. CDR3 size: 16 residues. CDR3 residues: CASTLNYRVKGDTQYF. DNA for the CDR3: TGCGCCAGCACCCTCAATTACAGGGTGAAAGGAGATACGCAGTATTTT.

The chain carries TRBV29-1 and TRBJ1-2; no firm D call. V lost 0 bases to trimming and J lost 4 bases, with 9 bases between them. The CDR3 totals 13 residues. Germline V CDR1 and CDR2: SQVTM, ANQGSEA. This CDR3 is CSVEDQESYGYTF. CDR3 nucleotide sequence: TGCAGCGTTGAAGATCAAGAGTCCTATGGCTACACCTTC.

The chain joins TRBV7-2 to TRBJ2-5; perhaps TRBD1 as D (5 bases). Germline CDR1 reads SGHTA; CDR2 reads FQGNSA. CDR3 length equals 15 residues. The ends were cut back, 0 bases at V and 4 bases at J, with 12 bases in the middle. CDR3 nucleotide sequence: TGTGCCAGCAGCTTAGCGACAGTGGGTCGAGAGACCCAGTACTTC. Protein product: CASSLATVGRETQYF. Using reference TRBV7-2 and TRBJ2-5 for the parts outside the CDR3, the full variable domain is GAGVSQSPSNKVTEKGKDVELRCDPISGHTALYWYRQSLGQGLEFLIYFQGNSAPDKSGLPSDRFSAERTGGSVSTLTIQRTQQEDSAVYLCASSLATVGRETQYFGPGTRLLVL.

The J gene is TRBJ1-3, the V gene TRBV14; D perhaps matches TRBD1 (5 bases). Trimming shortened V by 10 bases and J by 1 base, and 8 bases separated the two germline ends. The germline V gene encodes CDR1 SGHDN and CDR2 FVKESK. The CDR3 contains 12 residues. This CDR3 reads CAIGGSGNTIYF. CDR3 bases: TGTGCCATCGGGGGTTCTGGAAACACCATATATTTT.

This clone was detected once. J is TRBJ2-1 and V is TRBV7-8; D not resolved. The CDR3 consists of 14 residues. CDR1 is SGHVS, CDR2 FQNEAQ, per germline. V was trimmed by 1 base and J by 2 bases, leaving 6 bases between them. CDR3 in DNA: TGTGCCAGCAGCTTAGTTCAGGCCTACAATGAGCAGTTCTTC. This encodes CASSLVQAYNEQFF.

The CDR3 spells CASSLAENYGYTF. CDR3 in DNA: TGTGCCAGCAGTTTGGCGGAAAACTATGGCTACACCTTC. This chain links TRBV6-5 with TRBJ1-2; D not resolved. This CDR3 spans 13 amino acids. Germline V gene data show CDR1 as MNHEY and CDR2 as SVGAGI. Trimming left V 4 bases short and J 2 bases short, with 8 bases between.